The entry that follows covers one T cell receptor (beta chain) sequence. Its antigen remains unidentified. Base-call qualities are not available, and no considerably larger clone is one nucleotide away. The record originates from a study of blood T cell repertoires in COVID-19 (dated by TCRdb to 2018 to 2020). Broadly, across the study: Samples from collaborators originated in the United States, Italy and Spain and spanned both the acute and convalescent phases of COVID-19. The prospective study material was composed of cDNA or gDNA derived from T cells, B-cell-depleted T cells, or PBMCs. Deeply sampled blood TCRbeta repertoires from subjects exposed to, actively infected with, or recovered from COVID-19 were included in the dataset. The repertoires were released in a freely available public database meant as a resource for research on the immune response to SARS-CoV-2. The samples were drawn from two sources: the first 160 participants of the ongoing ImmuneRACE study, and 1,254 subjects contributed by 6 global collaborators. Nearly every sample came with metadata listing a de-identified subject ID, COVID-19 status, age in years and sex. Where available, HLA class I and class II types were taken from metadata supplied by the sample provider and were not determined by assay-based typing.

The CDR3 goes from the cysteine to the phenylalanine over 12 residues. Of all the DNA, just the CDR3 is kept, 36 bases in frame from base 1. Trimming removed 9 bases from V and 3 bases from J; the gene matches leave 4 bases unexplained. Study-level results and caveats: The amount of clinical and demographic metadata varied by source and participant and was provided uncurated.

Participants in the prospective study were aged roughly 18 to 89 years, lived in under 30 United States geographic areas, and enrolled through a virtual design. In the prospective study, participants were assigned to cohorts based on the clinical history participants reported in a screening survey and a study questionnaire. In the prospective study, mobile phlebotomists collected whole blood, serum and a nasopharyngeal or oropharyngeal swab from each participant. Prospective study participants could optionally give additional blood draws and questionnaires over an approximately two-month period. Before DNA extraction, prospective study blood samples were shipped either frozen or at room temperature. TCRbeta CDR3 regions were amplified from genomic DNA using the immunoSEQ Assay, a bias-controlled multiplex PCR. Concerning the study's data processing: Within the assay, amplification of reference gene primers was used to estimate how many nucleated cells each sample contained. To quantify the absolute abundance of each unique TCRbeta CDR3 rearrangement, sequence reads were collapsed and filtered. For each sample, productive Simpson clonality was calculated as the square root of Simpson's diversity index over productive rearrangements. Not all clones reach the TCRdb copy of this immuneACCESS table, which keeps in-frame sequences only. Checked studies attribute under half of the gap to unresolved V genes and leave the rest unexplained. V, J and clone size reflect that table, while D and trimming were determined from the DNA. This sample has fewer than 350,000 clones in its table, and around 90% of those were observed once. Of the sample, about 2.3% is held by the ten largest clones.

The sample was PBMCs or T cells enriched from blood (not recorded which). This chain joins TRBV12-3 or TRBV12-4 to TRBJ2-7, and 8 bases in between align with TRBD1. The TCR was taken from a woman between 40 and 55 years old with acute COVID-19. The DNA reads as follows: TGTGCCAGTCGGACAGGGCACTACGAGCAGTACTTC. This yields the protein CASRTGHYEQYF.